A single sample is the source of the 10 T cell receptor beta chains below, sequenced in a study of T cell responses to AZD1222 COVID-19 vaccine. The protocol was immunoSEQ multiplex PCR, while the TCRdb copy is restricted to in-frame clones and leaves out a portion. The sample records about 84,000 clones, 80% to 90% being singletons. The specimen was peripheral blood, collected 28 days after the second AZD1222 dose. The receptor source for this set is an adult who received the AZD1222 COVID-19 vaccine.

The J gene is TRBJ1-6, the V gene TRBV4-2, with D uncertain. Trimming left V 1 base short and J 7 bases short, with 11 bases between. Germline V CDR1 and CDR2: LGHNA, YNFKEQ. The CDR3 is 15 residues long. This chain's CDR3 is CASSQVRLSNSPLHF. The CDR3, as DNA: TGTGCCAGCAGCCAAGTACGGCTGAGCAATTCACCCCTCCACTTT.

This clone has only a few counts. The chain links TRBV29-1 to TRBJ2-1; D is unclear. Deletions cut 8 bases from V and 10 bases from J, with 15 bases between. The CDR3 runs 11 residues. Germline V CDR1 and CDR2: SQVTM, ANQGSEA. CDR3 DNA sequence: TGCAGCCCCTTACTTCTGGGAGAGCAGTTCTTC. The encoded protein is CSPLLLGEQFF.

V usage is TRBV7-9 and J usage is TRBJ2-7; perhaps TRBD2 as D (5 bases). CDR3 length equals 14 residues. Germline lookup yields CDR1 SEHNR and CDR2 FQNEAQ (reference sequence). Trimming cost V 3 bases and J 2 bases, with 11 bases left between them. CDR3: CASSLLEDPYEQYF. The CDR3 DNA follows: TGTGCCAGCAGCTTGTTGGAGGACCCCTACGAGCAGTACTTC. The whole variable domain, filled in from reference TRBV7-9 and TRBJ2-7, reads DTGVSQNPRHKITKRGQNVTFRCDPISEHNRLYWYRQTLGQGPEFLTYFQNEAQLEKSRLLSDRFSAERPKGSFSTLEIQRTEQGDSAMYLCASSLLEDPYEQYFGPGTRLTVT.

V and J are TRBV27 and TRBJ1-4; D call uncertain. The V end lost 8 bases, the J end lost 0 bases, and 7 bases lay between the germline ends. The CDR3 length is 13 residues. Germline V lookup: CDR1 MNHEY, CDR2 SMNVEV (reference sequence). This CDR3 is CASSVATNEKLFF. Written as DNA, the CDR3 is TGTGCCAGCTCAGTCGCAACTAATGAAAAACTGTTTTTT.

The V and J genes are TRBV11-2 and TRBJ2-1; D perhaps matches TRBD1 (6 bases). The germline gives CDR1 SGHAT, CDR2 FQNNGV. Trimming cost V 7 bases and J 1 base, with 14 bases left between them. The CDR3 runs 15 residues. CDR3 nucleotides: TGTGCCAGCACCCCTATAAGGGGGTCCTACAATGAGCAGTTCTTC. Its protein is CASTPIRGSYNEQFF. Using reference TRBV11-2 and TRBJ2-1 for the parts outside the CDR3, the full variable domain is EAGVAQSPRYKIIEKRQSVAFWCNPISGHATLYWYQQILGQGPKLLIQFQNNGVVDDSQLPKDRFSAERLKGVDSTLKIQPAKLEDSAVYLCASTPIRGSYNEQFFGPGTRLTVL.

This sequence joins TRBV6-6 and TRBJ2-7; no definite D call. Trimming pared 2 bases from V and 2 bases from J, leaving 7 bases between. The V gene's germline CDR1 is MNHNY and CDR2 SVGAGI (reference sequence). The CDR3 has 13 residues. CDR3 coding DNA: TGTGCCAGCAGTTACGGTTCCACCTACGAGCAGTACTTC. Its translation: CASSYGSTYEQYF.

The chain carries TRBV12-3 or TRBV12-4 and TRBJ1-6; D remains ambiguous. With 4 bases removed from V and 9 bases from J, the gap between germline ends came to 7 bases. This CDR3 contains 12 residues. The CDR3: CASSYSISPLHF. The CDR3 DNA follows: TGTGCCAGCAGTTATTCAATTTCACCCCTCCACTTT.

The chain is built from TRBV7-9 and TRBJ2-1, with a weak D call TRBD2 (5 bases). The V gene lost 0 bases and the J gene lost 6 bases, with 18 bases spanning the gap. The CDR3 is made up of 17 amino acids. Germline values: CDR1 SEHNR, CDR2 FQNEAQ (reference sequence). The CDR3 bases are TGTGCCAGCAGCTTAGCCTCAGGATATGGGCGGGTCAATGAGCAGTTCTTC. Amino acid sequence: CASSLASGYGRVNEQFF.

The gene calls are TRBV2 and TRBJ1-4, with TRBD1 identical over 12 bases. CDR3 length equals 17 residues. The V gene end was trimmed by 6 bases and the J gene end by 3 bases; junction bases not matched to a gene: 8. Germline values: CDR1 SNHLY, CDR2 FYNNEI. This chain's CDR3 is CASRQGTGGASNEKLFF. Here the CDR3 DNA reads TGTGCCAGCAGGCAAGGGACAGGGGGCGCGTCTAATGAAAAACTGTTTTTT.

The chain is built from TRBV18 and TRBJ1-3; D ambiguous. This CDR3 has 15 residues. V was shortened by 2 bases and J by 0 bases, with 8 bases between the two germline ends. Germline V lookup: CDR1 KGHSH, CDR2 LQKENI. CDR3 nucleotides: TGTGCCAGCTCACCAGACGGCCTCTCTGGAAACACCATATATTTT. This codes for CASSPDGLSGNTIYF.